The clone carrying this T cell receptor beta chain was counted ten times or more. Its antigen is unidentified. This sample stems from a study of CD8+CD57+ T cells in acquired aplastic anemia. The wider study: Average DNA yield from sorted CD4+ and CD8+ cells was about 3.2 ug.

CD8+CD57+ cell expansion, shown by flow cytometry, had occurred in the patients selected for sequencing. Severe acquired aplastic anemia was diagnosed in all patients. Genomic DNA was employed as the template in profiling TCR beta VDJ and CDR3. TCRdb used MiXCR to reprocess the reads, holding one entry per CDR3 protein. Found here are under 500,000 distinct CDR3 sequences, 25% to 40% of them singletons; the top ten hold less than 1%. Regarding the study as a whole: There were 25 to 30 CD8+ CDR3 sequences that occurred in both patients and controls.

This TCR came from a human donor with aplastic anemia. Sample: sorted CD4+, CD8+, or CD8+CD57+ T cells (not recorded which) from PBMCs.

The CDR3 DNA reads as TGTGCCACCAGTGATTCTGGGACGGAGAACACCGGGGAGCTGTTTTTT. Protein sequence: CATSDSGTENTGELFF. The J gene is TRBJ2-2, the V gene TRBV24-1; perhaps D is TRBD1 or TRBD2 (5 bases each). Trimming cost V 2 bases and J 1 base, with 10 bases left between them. The CDR3 is made up of 16 amino acids. In germline, CDR1 is KGHDR, CDR2 SFDVKD.